A single sample is the source of the 14 T cell receptor beta chains below, sequenced in a study of Graves' ophthalmopathy and Graves' hyperthyroidism. As the template, RNA transcripts were used to amplify TCR beta CDR3 regions. Amplification began with first-round RT-PCR using HTBI primers, then second-round multiplex PCR was performed. Each CDR3 protein gets one entry after TCRdb re-called the multiplex PCR reads with MiXCR. This sample has roughly 600,000 distinct CDR3 sequences, with under 45% found just once. The sample consisted of peripheral blood or thyroid tissue (not recorded which). The receptors here all came from an adult man with Graves' hyperthyroidism.

This clonotype was found many times. The chain has TRBV10-3 and TRBJ1-2; D gene ambiguous. The CDR3 loop spans 15 amino acids. V was trimmed by 3 bases and J by 2 bases, leaving 13 bases between them. The V gene's germline CDR1 is ENHRY and CDR2 SYGVKD. The DNA of the CDR3 is TGTGCCATCAGTGAAATCCGGGTCAGCAACTATGGCTACACCTTC. It specifies CAISEIRVSNYGYTF.

This clonotype was seen ten or more times. The chain's CDR3 is CSVEDRQGVRSYEQYF. The CDR3 bases are TGCAGCGTTGAAGACCGACAGGGGGTAAGGTCATACGAGCAGTACTTC. This chain joins TRBV29-1 and TRBJ2-7; 9 bases line up with TRBD1. The junction had 10 bases not matched to a gene; V was cut back by 0 bases and J by 4 bases. The germline gives CDR1 SQVTM, CDR2 ANQGSEA. The CDR3 sequence is 16 residues long.

This clonotype was seen only once. The chain has TRBV29-1 and TRBJ2-5, with TRBD2 matching 9 bases. The CDR3 sequence is 15 residues long. The junction had 13 bases not matched to a gene; V was cut back by 8 bases and J by 3 bases. The V gene's germline CDR1 is SQVTM and CDR2 ANQGSEA. CDR3 nucleotides: TGCAGCTCGTCTAGCGGGGATACCCGAAAAGAGACCCAGTACTTC. This encodes CSSSSGDTRKETQYF.

This clonotype was recorded many times. V and J are TRBV12-3 or TRBV12-4 and TRBJ1-2; D is possibly TRBD1 (5 bases). Trimming removed 3 bases at V and 6 bases at J, with 20 bases between. This CDR3 has 16 amino acids. The CDR3 loop reads CASSFGTRRQADGYTF. CDR3 nucleotide sequence: TGTGCCAGCAGTTTTGGGACCAGGCGGCAGGCGGATGGCTACACCTTC.

At least ten counts were recorded for this clonotype. The J gene is TRBJ1-6, the V gene TRBV11-2; D ambiguous. Germline V lookup: CDR1 SGHAT, CDR2 FQNNGV. The CDR3 has 13 amino acids. The V gene lost 0 bases and the J gene lost 8 bases, with 5 bases spanning the gap. In nucleotides, the CDR3 is TGTGCCAGCAGCTTAGATAACGATTCACCCCTCCACTTT. It codes for CASSLDNDSPLHF.

The V and J genes are TRBV29-1 and TRBJ2-1, with D perhaps matching TRBD2 (5 bases). Trimming stripped 3 bases from V and 3 bases from J, with 18 bases between. Germline V CDR1 and CDR2: SQVTM, ANQGSEA. CDR3 size: 16 residues. The CDR3 bases are TGCAGCGTTGATCTGTCTAGCCACTCAGGCTACAATGAGCAGTTCTTC. It yields the protein CSVDLSSHSGYNEQFF.

This clonotype was picked up many times. The chain employs TRBV6-5 and TRBJ1-5; 8 bases line up with TRBD1. J lost 1 base, V lost 6 bases, and 11 bases had no gene match. The CDR3 extends over 17 amino acids. Germline V gene sequence: CDR1 MNHEY, CDR2 SVGAGI. CDR3 nucleotides: TGTGCCAGCAGAACCAGGGGGCGTGAGCTCAGCAATCAGCCCCAGCATTTT. It encodes CASRTRGRELSNQPQHF.

This chain joins TRBV6-5 and TRBJ2-6; either TRBD1 or TRBD2 may fit D (6 bases each). CDR1 is MNHEY, CDR2 SVGAGI, per germline. The CDR3 runs 15 residues. V was clipped by 6 bases and J by 4 bases, with 13 bases between them. The CDR3 nucleotides are TGTGCCAGCAGCCAGTCGGGGGCAGGGGCCAACGTCCTGACTTTC. Translating gives CASSQSGAGANVLTF.

The chain uses TRBV10-3 and TRBJ1-1; D perhaps matches TRBD1 (6 bases). The CDR3 extends over 13 amino acids. Trimming shortened V by 7 bases and J by 5 bases, and 14 bases separated the two germline ends. The germline CDR1 and CDR2 sequences are ENHRY and SYGVKD. The CDR3 DNA reads as TGTGCCATCACCCAGGACAGCGCTACTGAAGCTTTCTTT. Its protein product is CAITQDSATEAFF.

V gene TRBV29-1 combines with J gene TRBJ1-2; D gene unclear. Germline V gene sequence: CDR1 SQVTM, CDR2 ANQGSEA. This CDR3 contains 12 residues. The V and J ends lost 4 bases and 3 bases respectively, with 9 bases between them. Written as DNA, the CDR3 is TGCAGCGTTGGAGGGAAGGACTATGGCTACACCTTC. Amino acids: CSVGGKDYGYTF.

In DNA, the CDR3 is TGTGCCAGTAGTATAGCGGGGACGACAACTAACTATGGCTACACCTTC. Its protein product is CASSIAGTTTNYGYTF. This rearrangement joins TRBV19 to TRBJ1-2; D may be TRBD1 (5 bases). The CDR3 is 16 residues long. Trimming stripped 1 base from V and 0 bases from J, with 12 bases between. Per germline, CDR1 LNHDA and CDR2 SQIVND (reference sequence).

This clonotype was recorded a few times. The junction and the germline gene differ at one end; a read error may be behind it. V gene TRBV10-3 combines with J gene TRBJ1-1; D gene uncertain. This CDR3 is 15 amino acids long. CDR1 ENHRY and CDR2 SYGVKD come from the germline V gene. In nucleotides, the CDR3 is TGTGCCAGCAGTCTCCGAGTGGGAGGCGACACTGAAGCTTTCTTT. It yields the protein CASSLRVGGDTEAFF.

This clonotype was observed at least ten times. The chain employs TRBV29-1 and TRBJ2-7, with TRBD1 matching over 10 bases. Germline CDR1 is SQVTM and CDR2 is ANQGSEA. This CDR3 contains 12 residues. V was clipped by 7 bases and J by 5 bases; unmatched bases: 5. CDR3 in amino acids: CSGRQGAHEQYF. In DNA form, the CDR3 reads TGCAGCGGAAGACAGGGGGCCCACGAGCAGTACTTC.

For this clonotype: A junction end diverges from the germline sequence, so it may reflect a read error. The V call is TRBV10-3, the J call TRBJ2-7; perhaps TRBD2 as D (7 bases). Matching the DNA end better, TRBJ2-1 makes the J call doubtful. Germline V CDR1 and CDR2: ENHRY, SYGVKD. The CDR3 totals 15 residues. The CDR3 nucleotides are TGTGCCAGCAGTTACTCGTTAGGGGGGGCCGGTGAGCAGTTCTTC. Translation: CASSYSLGGAGEQFF.